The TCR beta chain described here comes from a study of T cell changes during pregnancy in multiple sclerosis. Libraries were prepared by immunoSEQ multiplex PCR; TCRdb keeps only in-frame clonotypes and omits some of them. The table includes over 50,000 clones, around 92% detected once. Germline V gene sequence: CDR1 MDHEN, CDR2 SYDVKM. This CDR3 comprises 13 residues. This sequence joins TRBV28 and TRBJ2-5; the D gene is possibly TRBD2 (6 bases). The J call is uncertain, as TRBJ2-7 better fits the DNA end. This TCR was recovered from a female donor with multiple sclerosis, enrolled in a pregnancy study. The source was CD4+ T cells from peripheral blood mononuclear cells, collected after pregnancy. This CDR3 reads CASTLGLAYEQYF. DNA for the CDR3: TGTGCCAGCACCCTGGGACTCGCCTACGAGCAGTACTTC.